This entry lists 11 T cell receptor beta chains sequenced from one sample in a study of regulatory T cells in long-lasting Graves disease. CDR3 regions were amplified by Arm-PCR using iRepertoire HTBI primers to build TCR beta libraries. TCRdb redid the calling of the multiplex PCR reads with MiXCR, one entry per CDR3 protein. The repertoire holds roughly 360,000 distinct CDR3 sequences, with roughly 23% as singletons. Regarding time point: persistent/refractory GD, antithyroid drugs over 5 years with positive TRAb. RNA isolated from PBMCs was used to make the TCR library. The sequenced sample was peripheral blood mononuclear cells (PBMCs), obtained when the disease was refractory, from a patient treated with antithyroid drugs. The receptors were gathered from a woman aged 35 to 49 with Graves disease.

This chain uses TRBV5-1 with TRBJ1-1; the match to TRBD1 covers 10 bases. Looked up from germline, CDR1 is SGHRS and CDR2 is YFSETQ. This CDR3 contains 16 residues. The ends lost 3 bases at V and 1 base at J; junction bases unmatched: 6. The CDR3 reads CASSWTGGSSNTEAFF. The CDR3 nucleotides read TGCGCCAGCAGCTGGACAGGGGGATCCTCGAACACTGAAGCTTTCTTT.

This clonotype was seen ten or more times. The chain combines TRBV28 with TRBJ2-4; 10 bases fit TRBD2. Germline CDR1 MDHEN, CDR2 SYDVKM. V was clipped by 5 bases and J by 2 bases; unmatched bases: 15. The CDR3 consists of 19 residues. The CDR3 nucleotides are TGTGCCAGCAGTCCCCTCCGAGCGGGAGGGCCAATTTCCAAAAACATTCAGTACTTC. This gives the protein CASSPLRAGGPISKNIQYF. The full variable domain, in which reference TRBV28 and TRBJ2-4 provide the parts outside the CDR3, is DVKVTQSSRYLVKRTGEKVFLECVQDMDHENMFWYRQDPGLGLRLIYFSYDVKMKEKGDIPEGYSVSREKKERFSLILESASTNQTSMYLCASSPLRAGGPISKNIQYFGAGTRLSVL.

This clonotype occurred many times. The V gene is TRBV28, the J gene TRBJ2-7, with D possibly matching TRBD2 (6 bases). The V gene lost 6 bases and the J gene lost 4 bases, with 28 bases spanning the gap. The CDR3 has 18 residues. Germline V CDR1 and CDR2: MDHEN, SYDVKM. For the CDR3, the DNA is TGTGCCAGCAGCCCTTCTTCACTACGCGGGGAGTATGGGTACGAGCAGTACTTC. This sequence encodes CASSPSSLRGEYGYEQYF.

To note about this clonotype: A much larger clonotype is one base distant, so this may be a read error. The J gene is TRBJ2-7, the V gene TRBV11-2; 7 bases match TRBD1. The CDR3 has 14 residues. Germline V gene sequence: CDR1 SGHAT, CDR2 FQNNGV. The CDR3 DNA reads TGTGCCAGCAGCCTCGGGACAGACTCCTACGGGCAGTACTTC. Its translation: CASSLGTDSYGQYF.

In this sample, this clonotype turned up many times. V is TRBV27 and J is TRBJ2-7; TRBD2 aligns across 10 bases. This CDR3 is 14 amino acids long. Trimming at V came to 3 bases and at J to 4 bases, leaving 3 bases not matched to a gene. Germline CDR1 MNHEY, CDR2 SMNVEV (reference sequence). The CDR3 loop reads CASSLSLAGYEQYF. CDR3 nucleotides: TGTGCCAGCAGTTTGTCACTAGCGGGATACGAGCAGTACTTC.

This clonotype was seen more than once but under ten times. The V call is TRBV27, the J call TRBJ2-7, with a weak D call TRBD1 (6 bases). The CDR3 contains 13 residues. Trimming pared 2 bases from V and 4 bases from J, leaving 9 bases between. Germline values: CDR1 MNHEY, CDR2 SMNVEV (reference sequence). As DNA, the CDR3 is TGTGCCAGCAGTTTAGACAGGTTTTACGAGCAGTACTTC. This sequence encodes CASSLDRFYEQYF.

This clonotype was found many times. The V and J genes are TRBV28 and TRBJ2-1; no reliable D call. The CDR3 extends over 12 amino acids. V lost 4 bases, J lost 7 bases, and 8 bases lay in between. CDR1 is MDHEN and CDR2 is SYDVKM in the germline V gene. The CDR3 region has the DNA TGTGCCAGCAGTTCACCGAAGAATGAGCAGTTCTTC. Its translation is CASSSPKNEQFF.

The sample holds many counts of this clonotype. This CDR3 reads CASSPNHQETQYF. CDR3 nucleotides: TGTGCCAGCAGTCCCAACCACCAAGAGACCCAGTACTTC. This chain links TRBV27 with TRBJ2-5; D ambiguous. There are 13 residues in the CDR3. Per the germline V gene, CDR1 is MNHEY and CDR2 is SMNVEV (reference sequence). The V end lost 5 bases, the J end lost 0 bases, and 7 bases lay between the germline ends.

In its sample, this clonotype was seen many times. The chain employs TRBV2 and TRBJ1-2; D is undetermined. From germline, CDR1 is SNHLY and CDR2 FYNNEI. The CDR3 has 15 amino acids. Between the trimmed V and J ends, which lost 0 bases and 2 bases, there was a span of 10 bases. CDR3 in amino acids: CASSEARPANYGYTF. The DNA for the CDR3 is TGTGCCAGCAGTGAAGCGCGTCCAGCAAACTATGGCTACACCTTC.

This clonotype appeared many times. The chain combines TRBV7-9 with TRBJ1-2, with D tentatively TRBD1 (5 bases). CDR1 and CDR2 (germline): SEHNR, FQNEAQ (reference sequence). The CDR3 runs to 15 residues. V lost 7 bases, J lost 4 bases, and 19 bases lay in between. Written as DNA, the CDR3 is TGTGCCAGCAACCGTGACCGGGGCCCTGGCTATGGCTACACCTTC. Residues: CASNRDRGPGYGYTF. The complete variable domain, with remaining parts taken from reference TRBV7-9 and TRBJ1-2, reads DTGVSQNPRHKITKRGQNVTFRCDPISEHNRLYWYRQTLGQGPEFLTYFQNEAQLEKSRLLSDRFSAERPKGSFSTLEIQRTEQGDSAMYLCASNRDRGPGYGYTFGSGTRLTVV.

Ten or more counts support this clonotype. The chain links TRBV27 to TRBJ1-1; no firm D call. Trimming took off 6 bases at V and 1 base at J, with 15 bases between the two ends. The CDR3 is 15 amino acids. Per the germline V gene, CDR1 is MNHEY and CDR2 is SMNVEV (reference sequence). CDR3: CASSSTRRKNTEAFF. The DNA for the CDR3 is TGTGCCAGCAGCTCAACTCGACGGAAGAACACTGAAGCTTTCTTT.